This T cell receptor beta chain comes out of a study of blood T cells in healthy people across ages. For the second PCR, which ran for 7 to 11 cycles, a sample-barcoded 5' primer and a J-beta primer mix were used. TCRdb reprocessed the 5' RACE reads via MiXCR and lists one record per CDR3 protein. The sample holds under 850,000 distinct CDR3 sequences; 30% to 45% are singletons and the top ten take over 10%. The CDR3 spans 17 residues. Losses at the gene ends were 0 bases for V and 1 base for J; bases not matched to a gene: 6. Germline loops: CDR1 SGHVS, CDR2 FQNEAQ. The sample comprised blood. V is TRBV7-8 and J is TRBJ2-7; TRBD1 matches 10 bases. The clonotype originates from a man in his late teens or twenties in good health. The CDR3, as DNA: TGTGCCAGCAGCTTAGCGGTCGGGGACAGGGGTTCCTACGAGCAGTACTTC. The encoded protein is CASSLAVGDRGSYEQYF.